Included here is one T cell receptor beta chain sequence, with context. One Seattle source followed patients from active infection through their disease course. From germline, CDR1 is SGHRS and CDR2 YFSETQ. Trimming cost V 5 bases and J 1 base, with 12 bases left between them. The CDR3 is 14 amino acids. Sequenced by immunoSEQ multiplex PCR; TCRdb stores in-frame clones only, minus some. The repertoire consists of 150,000 to 190,000 clones, with about 88% occurring once and the leading ten covering more than 6.5%. The data derive from a study of blood T cell repertoires in COVID-19. Study-level information: Sample material is recorded as cDNA or gDNA derived from T cells, B-cell-depleted T cells, or PBMCs.

The sequenced sample consisted of peripheral blood. The chain joins TRBV5-1 to TRBJ1-2, with a tentative D call TRBD1 (6 bases). The TCR was taken from a woman aged 60-75 years with COVID-19, enrolled during active disease. The CDR3 spells CASRSSGDNYGYTF. CDR3 nucleotides: TGCGCCAGCAGAAGTTCAGGGGATAACTATGGCTACACCTTC.